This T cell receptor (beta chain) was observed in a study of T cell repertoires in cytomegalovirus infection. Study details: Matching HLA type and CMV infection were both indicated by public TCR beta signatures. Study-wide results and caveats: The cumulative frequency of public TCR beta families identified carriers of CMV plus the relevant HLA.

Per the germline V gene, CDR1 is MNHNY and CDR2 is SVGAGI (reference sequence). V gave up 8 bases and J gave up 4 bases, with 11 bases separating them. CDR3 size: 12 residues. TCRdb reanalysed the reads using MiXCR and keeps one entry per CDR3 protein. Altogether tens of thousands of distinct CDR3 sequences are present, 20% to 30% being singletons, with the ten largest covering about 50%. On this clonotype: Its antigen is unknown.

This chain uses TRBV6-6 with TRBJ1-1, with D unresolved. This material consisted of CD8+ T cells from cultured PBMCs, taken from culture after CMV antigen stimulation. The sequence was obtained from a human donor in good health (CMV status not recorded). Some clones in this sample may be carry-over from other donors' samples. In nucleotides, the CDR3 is TGTGCCAGCTATCAACGGGTCACTGAAGCTTTCTTT. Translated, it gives CASYQRVTEAFF.